What follows are 23 T cell receptor beta chains derived from one specimen sequenced in a study of regulatory T cells in long-lasting Graves disease. Time point here: newly diagnosed GD, antithyroid drugs for less than 3 months. RNA isolated from PBMCs was used to make the TCR library. Sequencing libraries for TCR beta were prepared with iRepertoire HTBI primers and Arm-PCR of CDR3 regions. TCRdb reanalysed the multiplex PCR reads using MiXCR and keeps one entry per CDR3 protein. The sample has roughly 420,000 distinct CDR3 sequences, approximately 14% seen once. This sample was also put to use in a study of T cells in Graves' hyperthyroidism and ophthalmopathy.

Specimen: peripheral blood mononuclear cells (PBMCs), collected at new diagnosis, from a patient treated with antithyroid drugs. The origin of the receptors is a woman aged 50 to 65 with Graves disease.

The sample holds one count of this clonotype. Being one base from a much bigger clone, this may be a read error. V gene TRBV20-1 combines with J gene TRBJ1-1; TRBD1 is a possible D gene (6 bases). CDR3 length equals 14 residues. Germline V gene lookup returns CDR1 DFQATT and CDR2 SNEGSKA (reference sequence). CDR3 protein: CGARGTRTDTEAFF. The CDR3 coding sequence is TGCGGTGCTAGAGGGACACGGACGGACACTGAAGCTTTCTTT.

This clonotype has ten or more counts. The chain links TRBV28 to TRBJ2-4, with 7 positions matching TRBD2. After removal of 11 bases from V and 0 bases from J, the junction contained 4 bases not matched to a gene. Germline V gene lookup returns CDR1 MDHEN and CDR2 SYDVKM. The CDR3 length is 13 residues. CDR3 residues: CASAGLAKNIQYF. In DNA, the CDR3 is TGTGCCTCAGCGGGACTAGCCAAAAACATTCAGTACTTC.

This clonotype was seen ten or more times. The rearrangement uses TRBV20-1 and TRBJ2-2; tentatively, D is TRBD2 (5 bases). Trimming stripped 2 bases from V and 2 bases from J, with 15 bases between. This CDR3 region has 16 residues. The germline V gene has CDR1 DFQATT and CDR2 SNEGSKA (reference sequence). The CDR3 DNA follows: TGCAGTGCTAGAATTCCGGGAACGAGAAACACCGGGGAGCTGTTTTTT. Protein sequence: CSARIPGTRNTGELFF.

This clonotype was seen more than once but under ten times. At one end, the junction sequence differs from germline, possibly due to a read error. This chain links TRBV30 with TRBJ2-7; no clear D. There are 12 residues in the CDR3. Per the germline V gene, CDR1 is GTSNPN and CDR2 is SVGIG (reference sequence). CDR3 nucleotide sequence: TGTGTCTGGAGTGGCCAGTATGACGAGCAGTACTTC. Its protein product is CVWSGQYDEQYF.

This clonotype was recorded at least ten times. The V and J genes are TRBV2 and TRBJ2-3, with 13 bases matching TRBD2. The CDR3 spans 16 residues. J gave up 0 bases and V 8 bases, and 5 bases lay outside the gene matches. Germline loops: CDR1 SNHLY, CDR2 FYNNEI. CDR3 protein: CASLELAGGSTDTQYF. The CDR3 DNA reads TGTGCCAGCCTCGAACTAGCGGGAGGGAGCACAGATACGCAGTATTTT. Based on the CDR3 plus reference TRBV2 and TRBJ2-3, the full variable domain is EPEVTQTPSHQVTQMGQEVILRCVPISNHLYFYWYRQILGQKVEFLVSFYNNEISEKSEIFDDQFSVERPDGSNFTLKIRSTKLEDSAMYFCASLELAGGSTDTQYFGPGTRLTVL.

This clonotype was seen a handful of times. This chain uses TRBV9 with TRBJ2-7, with 10 bases fitting TRBD1. CDR1 and CDR2 (germline): SGDLS, YYNGEE. The CDR3 consists of 14 residues. Trimming at V came to 0 bases and at J to 7 bases, leaving 4 bases not matched to a gene. In DNA, the CDR3 is TGTGCCAGCAGCGTAGGCGGGACAGGGGTTGAGCAGTACTTC. Translating gives CASSVGGTGVEQYF.

This clonotype appeared many times. The chain combines TRBV7-2 with TRBJ2-5; maybe TRBD1 (6 bases). Germline-derived CDR1 and CDR2 are SGHTA and FQGNSA. The CDR3 loop spans 13 amino acids. V gave up 5 bases and J gave up 3 bases, with 10 bases separating them. CDR3 DNA sequence: TGTGCCAGCAGCGAGGACAGAGAAGAGACCCAGTACTTC. Protein sequence: CASSEDREETQYF. The full variable domain, with the rest looked up from reference TRBV7-2 and TRBJ2-5, is GAGVSQSPSNKVTEKGKDVELRCDPISGHTALYWYRQSLGQGLEFLIYFQGNSAPDKSGLPSDRFSAERTGGSVSTLTIQRTQQEDSAVYLCASSEDREETQYFGPGTRLLVL.

At least ten counts were recorded for this clonotype. This chain connects TRBV7-9 to TRBJ2-7; 12 nucleotides align to TRBD1. The CDR3 is 15 amino acids. In germline, CDR1 is SEHNR, CDR2 FQNEAQ (reference sequence). The V gene end was trimmed by 6 bases and the J gene end by 4 bases; junction bases not matched to a gene: 7. The CDR3 here is CASSHTGQGAYEQYF. Written as DNA, the CDR3 is TGTGCCAGCAGTCATACGGGACAGGGGGCTTACGAGCAGTACTTC.

This clonotype was picked up a small number of times. At one boundary the junction diverges from the germline segment, which might be a read error. This rearrangement joins TRBV7-7 to TRBJ2-1; D might be TRBD2 (6 bases). The CDR3 has 15 amino acids. Germline CDR1 and CDR2: SSHAT and FNYEAQ (reference sequence). In DNA form, the CDR3 reads TGTGCTAGCAGCTTAGGGGTCGGGGACTGGAATGAGCAGTTCTTC. Protein product: CASSLGVGDWNEQFF.

This clonotype turned up a few times. V gene TRBV13 combines with J gene TRBJ2-1, with D perhaps TRBD2 (6 bases). There are 15 residues in the CDR3. Trimming took off 0 bases at V and 4 bases at J, with 10 bases between the two ends. The germline V gene encodes CDR1 PRHDT and CDR2 FYEKMQ (reference sequence). CDR3 DNA: TGTGCCAGCAGCTTAGGGACTAGGGAATACAATGAGCAGTTCTTC. Residues: CASSLGTREYNEQFF.

This clonotype showed up just a few times. The J gene is TRBJ1-4, the V gene TRBV11-2, with 8 bases that match TRBD1. Germline CDR1 SGHAT, CDR2 FQNNGV. CDR3 size: 14 residues. After removal of 4 bases from V and 8 bases from J, the junction contained 6 bases not matched to a gene. DNA of the CDR3: TGTGCCAGCAGCTCCGACAGGGGTGGAGAAAAACTGTTTTTT. This codes for CASSSDRGGEKLFF.

This clonotype came up a few times. The chain has TRBV20-1 and TRBJ2-7, with 9 bases lining up with TRBD2. J was trimmed by 0 bases and V by 4 bases; bases with no gene match: 10. CDR3 length: 16 residues. The germline gives CDR1 DFQATT, CDR2 SNEGSKA (reference sequence). The CDR3 coding sequence is TGCAGTGCTAATGGGGCACTAGCGGGTTTCTCCTACGAGCAGTACTTC. It yields the protein CSANGALAGFSYEQYF.

This clonotype occurred many times. An end of the junction differs from the germline gene, which may be a read error. The chain joins TRBV12-3 or TRBV12-4 to TRBJ1-1; no clear D gene. This CDR3 spans 14 amino acids. CDR3: CASSLGGLNTEAFF. CDR3 DNA: TGTGCCAGCAGCTTAGGAGGGTTGAACACTGAAGCTTTCTTT.

This clonotype was seen repeatedly, ten times or more. This chain joins TRBV19 and TRBJ1-1; D remains ambiguous. The ends were cut back, 0 bases at V and 1 base at J, with 12 bases in the middle. The CDR3 loop spans 16 amino acids. Germline V gene lookup returns CDR1 LNHDA and CDR2 SQIVND (reference sequence). CDR3 protein: CASSIDMYRGNTEAFF. The CDR3 DNA sequence: TGTGCCAGTAGTATAGATATGTACCGGGGGAACACTGAAGCTTTCTTT.

This clonotype came up a few times. A much larger clone sits a single nucleotide away, making a read error possible. The chain recombines TRBV5-1 with TRBJ1-1, with D perhaps matching TRBD1 (6 bases). The CDR3 has 12 residues. CDR1 SGHRS and CDR2 YFSETQ come from the germline V gene. The CDR3 DNA sequence: TGCGCCAGCAGCTTGGGGACAGACGAAGTTTTCTTT. It is translated as CASSLGTDEVFF. Drawing the rest from reference TRBV5-1 and TRBJ1-1, the complete variable domain is KAGVTQTPRYLIKTRGQQVTLSCSPISGHRSVSWYQQTPGQGLQFLFEYFSETQRNKGNFPGRFSGRQFSNSRSEMNVSTLELGDSALYLCASSLGTDEVFFGQGTRLTVV.

Comment on this clonotype: This may be a read error, as it is one base from a much larger clone. V and J are TRBV10-2 and TRBJ2-1; 10 nucleotides agree with TRBD2. Germline loops: CDR1 WSHSY, CDR2 SAAADI. This CDR3 is 14 amino acids long. The CDR3 coding sequence is TGCGCCAGCATCGGAGGACTAGCGGCCAATGAGCAGCTCTTC. Amino acids: CASIGGLAANEQLF.

This clonotype was recorded at least ten times. The V gene is TRBV29-1, the J gene TRBJ2-1, with 8 bases aligning to TRBD1. Germline V gene lookup returns CDR1 SQVTM and CDR2 ANQGSEA. This CDR3 contains 14 residues. J was trimmed by 4 bases and V by 7 bases; bases with no gene match: 9. As DNA, the CDR3 is TGCAGCGGGAACAGGGGGTCTTTGTACAATGAGCAGTTCTTC. Translating it yields CSGNRGSLYNEQFF.

This chain uses TRBV7-2 with TRBJ2-7, with 11 bases identical to TRBD2. V shed 1 base and J 2 bases; nucleotides not matched to a gene: 10. The CDR3 totals 18 residues. Germline V CDR1 and CDR2: SGHTA, FQGNSA. The CDR3 nucleotides are TGTGCCAGCAGCTTAGGCCCAACTCTTAGCGGGAGGGCCTACGAGCAGTACTTC. This codes for CASSLGPTLSGRAYEQYF.

The rearrangement joins TRBV19 to TRBJ1-5; D may be TRBD1 (6 bases). Trimming took off 11 bases at V and 2 bases at J, with 10 bases between the two ends. From germline, CDR1 is LNHDA and CDR2 SQIVND (reference sequence). The length of the CDR3 is 12 residues. CDR3 protein: CAGRTGNQPQHF. The CDR3, as DNA: TGTGCCGGCCGGACAGGCAATCAGCCCCAGCATTTT.

The CDR3 coding sequence is TGTGCCAGCTCACCAAGGCAGGGAAGGGACGAGCAGTACTTC. Amino acid sequence: CASSPRQGRDEQYF. The rearrangement uses TRBV18 and TRBJ2-7; the D gene is possibly TRBD1 (5 bases). The ends were cut back, 2 bases at V and 5 bases at J, with 13 bases in the middle. Germline CDR1 reads KGHSH; CDR2 reads LQKENI. This CDR3 comprises 14 residues.

This clonotype was recorded at least ten times. V is TRBV12-3 or TRBV12-4 and J is TRBJ1-5; the D gene is possibly TRBD1 (5 bases). Trimming shortened V by 4 bases and J by 7 bases, and 14 bases separated the two germline ends. This CDR3 contains 14 residues. This chain's CDR3 is CASSWGGGWQPQHF. In DNA, the CDR3 is TGTGCCAGCAGTTGGGGGGGAGGTTGGCAGCCCCAGCATTTT.

This clonotype has a handful of counts. This sequence joins TRBV9 and TRBJ2-1, with D perhaps given as TRBD1 or TRBD2 (5 bases each). Germline V lookup: CDR1 SGDLS, CDR2 YYNGEE. CDR3 length: 18 residues. Trimming left V 7 bases short and J 4 bases short, with 27 bases between. CDR3: CASARFWGRSRDYNEQFF. The DNA for the CDR3 is TGTGCCAGCGCGCGATTCTGGGGGAGATCAAGAGATTACAATGAGCAGTTCTTC.

This clonotype was counted many times. CDR3 nucleotide sequence: TGTGCCAGCAGTTACTCGATAGGGTTCCACGGGGAGCTGTTTTTT. This gives the protein CASSYSIGFHGELFF. V gene TRBV6-2 or TRBV6-3 combines with J gene TRBJ2-2; D not certain. CDR3 length: 15 amino acids. In germline, CDR1 is MNHEY, CDR2 SVGEGT. Trimming removed 0 bases at V and 7 bases at J, with 12 bases between.